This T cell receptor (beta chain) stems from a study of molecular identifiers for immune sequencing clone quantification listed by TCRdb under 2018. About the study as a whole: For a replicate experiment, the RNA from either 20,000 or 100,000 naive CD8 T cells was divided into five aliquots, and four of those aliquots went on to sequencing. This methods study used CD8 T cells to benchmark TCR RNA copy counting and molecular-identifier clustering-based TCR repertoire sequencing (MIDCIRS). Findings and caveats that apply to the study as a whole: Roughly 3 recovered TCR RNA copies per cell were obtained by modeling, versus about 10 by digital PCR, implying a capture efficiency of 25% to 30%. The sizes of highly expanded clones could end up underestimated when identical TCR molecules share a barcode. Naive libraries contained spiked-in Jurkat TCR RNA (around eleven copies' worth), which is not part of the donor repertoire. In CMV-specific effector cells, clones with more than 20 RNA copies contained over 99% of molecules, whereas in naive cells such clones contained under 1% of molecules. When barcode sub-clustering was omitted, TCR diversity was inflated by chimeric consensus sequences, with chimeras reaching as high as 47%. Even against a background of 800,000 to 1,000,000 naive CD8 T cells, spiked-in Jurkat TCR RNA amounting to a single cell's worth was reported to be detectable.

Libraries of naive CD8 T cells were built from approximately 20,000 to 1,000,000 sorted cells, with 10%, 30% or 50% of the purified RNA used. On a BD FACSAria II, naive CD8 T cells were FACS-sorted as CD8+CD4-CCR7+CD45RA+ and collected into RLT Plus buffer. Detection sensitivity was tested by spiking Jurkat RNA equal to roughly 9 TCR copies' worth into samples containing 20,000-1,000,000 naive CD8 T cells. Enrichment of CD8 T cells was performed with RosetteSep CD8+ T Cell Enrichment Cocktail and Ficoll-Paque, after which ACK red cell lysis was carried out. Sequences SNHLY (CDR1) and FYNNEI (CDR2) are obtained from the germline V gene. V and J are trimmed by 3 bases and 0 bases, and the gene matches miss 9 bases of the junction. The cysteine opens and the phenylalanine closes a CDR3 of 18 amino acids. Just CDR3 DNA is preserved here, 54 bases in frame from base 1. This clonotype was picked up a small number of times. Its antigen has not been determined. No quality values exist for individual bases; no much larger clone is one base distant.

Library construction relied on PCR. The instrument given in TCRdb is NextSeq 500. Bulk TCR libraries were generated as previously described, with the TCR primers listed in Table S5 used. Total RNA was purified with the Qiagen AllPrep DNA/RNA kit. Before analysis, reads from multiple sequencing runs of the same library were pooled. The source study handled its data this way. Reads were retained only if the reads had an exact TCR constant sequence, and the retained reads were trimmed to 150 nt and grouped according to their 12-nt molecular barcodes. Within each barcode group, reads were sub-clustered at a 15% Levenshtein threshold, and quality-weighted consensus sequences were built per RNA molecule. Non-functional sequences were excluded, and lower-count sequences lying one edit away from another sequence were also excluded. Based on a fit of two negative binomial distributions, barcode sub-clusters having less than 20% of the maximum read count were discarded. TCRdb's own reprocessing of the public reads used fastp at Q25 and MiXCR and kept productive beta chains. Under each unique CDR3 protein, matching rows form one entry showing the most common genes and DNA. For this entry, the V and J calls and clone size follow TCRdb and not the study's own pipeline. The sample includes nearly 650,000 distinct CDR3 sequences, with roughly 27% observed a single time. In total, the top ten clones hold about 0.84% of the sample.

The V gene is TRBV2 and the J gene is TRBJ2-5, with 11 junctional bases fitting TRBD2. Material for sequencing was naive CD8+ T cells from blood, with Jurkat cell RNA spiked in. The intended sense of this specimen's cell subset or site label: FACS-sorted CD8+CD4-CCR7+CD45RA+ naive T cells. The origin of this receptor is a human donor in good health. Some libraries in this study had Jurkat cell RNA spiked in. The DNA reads TGTGCCAGCAGTGAGGGACTAGCGGACCTGGGGTACCAAGAGACCCAGTACTTC. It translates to CASSEGLADLGYQETQYF.